These T cell receptor beta chains were read from a single sample in a study of regulatory T cells in long-lasting Graves disease. TCRdb itself ran the multiplex PCR reads through MiXCR, one entry per CDR3 protein. The repertoire holds under 800,000 distinct CDR3 sequences, with about 15% as singletons. These data are also associated with another study on T cells in Graves' hyperthyroidism and ophthalmopathy.

The source was peripheral blood mononuclear cells (PBMCs), collected at new diagnosis, from a patient treated with antithyroid drugs. The receptors stem from a woman in her thirties with Graves disease. CDR3s include the opening cysteine and the closing phenylalanine or tryptophan. D genes are given only for firm matches. Clone size, where shown, is once, few, many, or a class for clones that have expanded.

abundance: few; d_gene: TRBD1; j_gene: TRBJ1-6; v_gene: TRBV12-3/TRBV12-4; CDR3nt: TGTGCCAGCACTGACAGGGCTTCACCCCTCCACTTT; CDR3aa: CASTDRASPLHF
abundance: many; d_gene: .; j_gene: TRBJ1-1; v_gene: TRBV20-1; CDR3nt: TGCAGTGCTACCCGAGGAAGGGTGAACACTGAAGCTTTCTTT; CDR3aa: CSATRGRVNTEAFF
abundance: many; d_gene: .; j_gene: TRBJ1-6; v_gene: TRBV7-2; CDR3nt: TGTGCCAGCAGCCAACAACCGGGACCCGGAGGGACACCCCTCCACTTT; CDR3aa: CASSQQPGPGGTPLHF
abundance: .; d_gene: .; j_gene: TRBJ1-5; v_gene: TRBV2; CDR3nt: TGTGCCAGCAGGCTCGGGTATAGCAATCAGCCCCAGCATTTT; CDR3aa: CASRLGYSNQPQHF
abundance: many; d_gene: .; j_gene: TRBJ1-1; v_gene: TRBV6-5; CDR3nt: TGTGCCAGCAGTTACTCGACGGGTAAATTACAGGAGAACACTGAAGCTTTCTTT; CDR3aa: CASSYSTGKLQENTEAFF
abundance: many; d_gene: .; j_gene: TRBJ2-7; v_gene: TRBV27; CDR3nt: TGTGCCAGCAGCGCGAGGGCGGGCGGCTACGAGCAGTACTTC; CDR3aa: CASSARAGGYEQYF
abundance: many; d_gene: .; j_gene: TRBJ1-6; v_gene: TRBV29-1; CDR3nt: TGCAGCGTCGGGGACGCGAATTCACCCCTCCACTTT; CDR3aa: CSVGDANSPLHF
abundance: .; d_gene: .; j_gene: TRBJ1-5; v_gene: TRBV27; CDR3nt: TGTGCCAGCAGTTTTCTCGACAAGGCAGGGCATAGCAATCAGCCCCAGCATTTT; CDR3aa: CASSFLDKAGHSNQPQHF
abundance: many; d_gene: .; j_gene: TRBJ2-7; v_gene: TRBV2; CDR3nt: TGTGCCAGCAGTGATCGCGTACGGACCTACGAGCAGTACTTC; CDR3aa: CASSDRVRTYEQYF
abundance: many; d_gene: TRBD1; j_gene: TRBJ1-1; v_gene: TRBV30; CDR3nt: TGTGCCTGGAGGGGGCAGGGGGCGGGTACTGAAGCTTTCTTT; CDR3aa: CAWRGQGAGTEAFF
abundance: many; d_gene: .; j_gene: TRBJ2-7; v_gene: TRBV12-3/TRBV12-4; CDR3nt: TGTGCCAGCAGCTTAGGTTTCTACGAGCAGTACTTC; CDR3aa: CASSLGFYEQYF
abundance: many; d_gene: .; j_gene: TRBJ1-1; v_gene: TRBV28; CDR3nt: TGTGCCAGCAGTCCCACCCTGTTTAACACTGAAGCTTTCTTT; CDR3aa: CASSPTLFNTEAFF
abundance: .; d_gene: .; j_gene: TRBJ1-2; v_gene: TRBV6-1; CDR3nt: TGTGCCAGCAGGACTCCCCAGGGCTATGGCTACACCTTC; CDR3aa: CASRTPQGYGYTF
abundance: .; d_gene: .; j_gene: TRBJ1-4; v_gene: TRBV19; CDR3nt: TGTGCCAGTAGTTTTGGCCCAAGCAAGGAAAAACTGTTTTTT; CDR3aa: CASSFGPSKEKLFF
abundance: .; d_gene: TRBD2; j_gene: TRBJ2-7; v_gene: TRBV27; CDR3nt: TGTGCCAGCAGTTCCCGGGGGGGACTAGCCTCTCCCGAGCAGTACTTC; CDR3aa: CASSSRGGLASPEQYF
abundance: few; d_gene: .; j_gene: TRBJ1-5; v_gene: TRBV28; CDR3nt: TGTGCCAGCAGTAGGGTCCGGGACCCCCAGCCCCAGCATTTT; CDR3aa: CASSRVRDPQPQHF
abundance: few; d_gene: .; j_gene: TRBJ1-6; v_gene: TRBV19; CDR3nt: TGTGCCAGCAGAACAGGGACCTATAATTCACCCCTCCACTTT; CDR3aa: CASRTGTYNSPLHF
abundance: many; d_gene: .; j_gene: TRBJ2-7; v_gene: TRBV28; CDR3nt: TGTGCCAGCAGCTCGAAGGGTACCTACGAGCAGTACTTC; CDR3aa: CASSSKGTYEQYF
abundance: .; d_gene: .; j_gene: TRBJ2-1; v_gene: TRBV7-9; CDR3nt: TGTGCCAGCAGCTTTTCGGACCCCAATGAGCAGTTCTTC; CDR3aa: CASSFSDPNEQFF
abundance: many; d_gene: .; j_gene: TRBJ1-1; v_gene: TRBV28; CDR3nt: TGTGCCAGCAGGCCCTTATTTAACACTGAAGCTTTCTTT; CDR3aa: CASRPLFNTEAFF
abundance: many; d_gene: .; j_gene: TRBJ1-5; v_gene: TRBV27; CDR3nt: TGTGCCAGCAGTTCCCGTCCGGGCAATCAGCCCCAGCATTTT; CDR3aa: CASSSRPGNQPQHF
abundance: many; d_gene: TRBD1; j_gene: TRBJ1-5; v_gene: TRBV6-2/TRBV6-3; CDR3nt: TGTGCCAGCAGTTCTTCCCGTGGACAGGGCAATCAGCCCCAGCATTTT; CDR3aa: CASSSSRGQGNQPQHF
abundance: many; d_gene: TRBD1; j_gene: TRBJ2-2; v_gene: TRBV7-3; CDR3nt: TGTGCCAGCAGCCCGCGAAGCTGGACAGGGGGCGCGGGCGGGGAGCTGTTTTTT; CDR3aa: CASSPRSWTGGAGGELFF
abundance: many; d_gene: .; j_gene: TRBJ2-2; v_gene: TRBV6-1; CDR3nt: TGTGCCAGCATCAAGGGGACCGCGGGCACCGGGGAGCTGTTTTTT; CDR3aa: CASIKGTAGTGELFF
abundance: many; d_gene: TRBD2; j_gene: TRBJ2-3; v_gene: TRBV7-2; CDR3nt: TGTGCCAGCAGCTTTACTAGCGGGAGCACAGATACGCAGTATTTT; CDR3aa: CASSFTSGSTDTQYF
abundance: few; d_gene: TRBD2; j_gene: TRBJ2-1; v_gene: TRBV10-1; CDR3nt: TGCGCCAGCAGTGAGTCTAGCGGGAGTAATGAGCAGTTCTTC; CDR3aa: CASSESSGSNEQFF
abundance: .; d_gene: TRBD1; j_gene: TRBJ2-1; v_gene: TRBV6-1; CDR3nt: TGTGCCAGCAGACACAGGGGACGGTTCTTC; CDR3aa: CASRHRGRFF
abundance: .; d_gene: .; j_gene: TRBJ2-5; v_gene: TRBV28; CDR3nt: TGTGCCAGCAGCCCTCCGGGGGTTCCGGAAGAGACCCAGTACTTC; CDR3aa: CASSPPGVPEETQYF
abundance: many; d_gene: .; j_gene: TRBJ1-5; v_gene: TRBV12-3/TRBV12-4; CDR3nt: TGTGCCAGTAGTGTGACAGCGAATAGCAATCAGCCCCAGCATTTT; CDR3aa: CASSVTANSNQPQHF
abundance: many; d_gene: .; j_gene: TRBJ1-2; v_gene: TRBV28; CDR3nt: TGTGCCAGCAGTTTAATCGGGGTAGATGGCTACACCTTC; CDR3aa: CASSLIGVDGYTF
abundance: many; d_gene: .; j_gene: TRBJ1-1; v_gene: TRBV2; CDR3nt: TGTGCCAGCACCCGGGAGGTGGTGAACACTGAAGCTTTCTTT; CDR3aa: CASTREVVNTEAFF
abundance: .; d_gene: .; j_gene: TRBJ2-6; v_gene: TRBV20-1; CDR3nt: TGCAGTGCTCCCCCCGGTGGGCAGGGTCCCGGGGACAACGTCCTGACTTTC; CDR3aa: CSAPPGGQGPGDNVLTF
abundance: many; d_gene: TRBD2; j_gene: TRBJ2-7; v_gene: TRBV7-3; CDR3nt: TGTGCCAGCAGCAGCCAACTAGCGGGAGATAGCGAGCAGTACTTC; CDR3aa: CASSSQLAGDSEQYF
abundance: few; d_gene: .; j_gene: TRBJ2-7; v_gene: TRBV6-2/TRBV6-3; CDR3nt: TGTGCCAGCAGCCCTAACAGATACGAGCAGTACTTC; CDR3aa: CASSPNRYEQYF
abundance: .; d_gene: .; j_gene: TRBJ1-2; v_gene: TRBV19; CDR3nt: TGTGCCAGTAGTATTCCTCGCGGGGCTTCATATGGCTACACCTTC; CDR3aa: CASSIPRGASYGYTF
abundance: .; d_gene: .; j_gene: TRBJ2-3; v_gene: TRBV12-5; CDR3nt: TGTGCCAGTGGTAGTGGACGGACCAGCGAAGATACGCAGTATTTT; CDR3aa: CASGSGRTSEDTQYF
abundance: many; d_gene: .; j_gene: TRBJ2-2; v_gene: TRBV7-8; CDR3nt: TGTGCCAGCAGCCCGACTAGTTTCCGGAACACCGTCGGGGAGCTGTTTTTT; CDR3aa: CASSPTSFRNTVGELFF
abundance: many; d_gene: .; j_gene: TRBJ1-1; v_gene: TRBV20-1; CDR3nt: TGCAGTGCCGAGGCAGCTGAAGCTTTCTTT; CDR3aa: CSAEAAEAFF
abundance: many; d_gene: .; j_gene: TRBJ2-7; v_gene: TRBV28; CDR3nt: TGTGCCAGCAGTAGGGGCCCGGTACGATACGAGCAGTACTTC; CDR3aa: CASSRGPVRYEQYF
abundance: .; d_gene: .; j_gene: TRBJ1-5; v_gene: TRBV20-1; CDR3nt: TGCAGTGCTAGTGATAGGGGGGGCCGAAACATTTATAGCAATCAGCCCCAGCATTTT; CDR3aa: CSASDRGGRNIYSNQPQHF
abundance: .; d_gene: .; j_gene: TRBJ2-1; v_gene: TRBV27; CDR3nt: TGTGCCAGCAGTTTACCAACTAGTTTTCCCTATGAGCAGTTCTTC; CDR3aa: CASSLPTSFPYEQFF
abundance: few; d_gene: TRBD1; j_gene: TRBJ2-7; v_gene: TRBV6-1; CDR3nt: TGTGCCAGCAGGGACCCGGGACAGGCCGCCTACGAGCAGTACTTC; CDR3aa: CASRDPGQAAYEQYF
abundance: many; d_gene: .; j_gene: TRBJ2-5; v_gene: TRBV28; CDR3nt: TGTGCCAGCAGCCCTCCGAGAGGGAGGGAGACCCAGTACTTC; CDR3aa: CASSPPRGRETQYF
abundance: many; d_gene: TRBD2; j_gene: TRBJ2-7; v_gene: TRBV2; CDR3nt: TGTGCCAGCTTGAGGCTCGGGACTAAACCCGAGCAGTACTTC; CDR3aa: CASLRLGTKPEQYF
abundance: few; d_gene: .; j_gene: TRBJ2-5; v_gene: TRBV25-1; CDR3nt: TGTGCCAGCAGTGGGAACCCGGGGGAGACCCAGTACTTC; CDR3aa: CASSGNPGETQYF
abundance: .; d_gene: TRBD1; j_gene: TRBJ1-6; v_gene: TRBV5-1; CDR3nt: TGCGCCAGCAGCGGGACAGGGGTTGATTTGTATAATTCACCCCTCCACTTT; CDR3aa: CASSGTGVDLYNSPLHF
abundance: many; d_gene: .; j_gene: TRBJ1-5; v_gene: TRBV6-1; CDR3nt: TGTGCCAGCAGGGGGTCCGATAGTAATCAGCCCCAGCATTTT; CDR3aa: CASRGSDSNQPQHF
abundance: .; d_gene: .; j_gene: TRBJ1-3; v_gene: TRBV19; CDR3nt: TGTGCCAGTACCCCGGGAGTCGGAAACACCATATATTTT; CDR3aa: CASTPGVGNTIYF